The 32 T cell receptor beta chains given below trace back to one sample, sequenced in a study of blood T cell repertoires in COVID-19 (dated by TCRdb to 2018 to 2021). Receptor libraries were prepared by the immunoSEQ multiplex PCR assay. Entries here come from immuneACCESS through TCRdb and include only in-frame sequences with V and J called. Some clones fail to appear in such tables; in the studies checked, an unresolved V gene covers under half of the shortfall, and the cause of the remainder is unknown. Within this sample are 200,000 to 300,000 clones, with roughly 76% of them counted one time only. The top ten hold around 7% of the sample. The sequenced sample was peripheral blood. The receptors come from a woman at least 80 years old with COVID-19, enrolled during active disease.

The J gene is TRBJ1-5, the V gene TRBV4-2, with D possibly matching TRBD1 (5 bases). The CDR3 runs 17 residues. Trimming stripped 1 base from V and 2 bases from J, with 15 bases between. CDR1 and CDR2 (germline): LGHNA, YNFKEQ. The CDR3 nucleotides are TGTGCCAGCAGCCAAGGACGACCCTGGGGGGGCAATCAGCCCCAGCATTTT. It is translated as CASSQGRPWGGNQPQHF.

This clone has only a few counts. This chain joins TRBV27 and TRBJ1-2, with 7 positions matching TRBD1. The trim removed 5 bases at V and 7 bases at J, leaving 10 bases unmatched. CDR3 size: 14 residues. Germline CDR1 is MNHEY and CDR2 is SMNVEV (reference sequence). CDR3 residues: CASSPGQILGGYTF. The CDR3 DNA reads TGTGCCAGCAGTCCGGGACAGATCTTAGGTGGCTACACCTTC.

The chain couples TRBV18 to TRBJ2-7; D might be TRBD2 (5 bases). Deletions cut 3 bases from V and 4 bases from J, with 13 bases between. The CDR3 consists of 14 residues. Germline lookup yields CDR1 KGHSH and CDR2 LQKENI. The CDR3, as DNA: TGTGCCAGCTCACCGCGGGCCACGTCGTACGAGCAGTACTTC. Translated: CASSPRATSYEQYF.

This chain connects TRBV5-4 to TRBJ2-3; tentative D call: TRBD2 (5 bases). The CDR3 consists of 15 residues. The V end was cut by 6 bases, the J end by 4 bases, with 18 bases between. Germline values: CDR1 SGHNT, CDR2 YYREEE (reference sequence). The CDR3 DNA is TGTGCCAGCACCCTCCGGGAAAAAGGCCCAGATACGCAGTATTTT. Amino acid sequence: CASTLREKGPDTQYF.

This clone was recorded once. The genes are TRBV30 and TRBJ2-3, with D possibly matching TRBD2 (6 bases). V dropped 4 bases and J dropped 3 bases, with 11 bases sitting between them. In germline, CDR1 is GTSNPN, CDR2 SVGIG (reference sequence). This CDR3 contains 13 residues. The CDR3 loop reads CAWKTGGTDTQYF. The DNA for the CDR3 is TGTGCCTGGAAGACCGGAGGGACAGATACGCAGTATTTT.

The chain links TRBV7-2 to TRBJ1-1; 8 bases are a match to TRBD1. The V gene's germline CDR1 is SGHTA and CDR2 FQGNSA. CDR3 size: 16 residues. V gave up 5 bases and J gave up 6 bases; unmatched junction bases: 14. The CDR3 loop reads CASSPKSETGAPEAFF. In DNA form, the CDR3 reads TGTGCCAGCAGCCCAAAATCCGAGACAGGGGCCCCTGAAGCTTTCTTT.

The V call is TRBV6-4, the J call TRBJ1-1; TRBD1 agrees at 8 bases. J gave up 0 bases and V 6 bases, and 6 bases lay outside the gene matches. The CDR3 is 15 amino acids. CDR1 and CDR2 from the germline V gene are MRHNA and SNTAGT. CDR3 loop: CASRSWDRLNTEAFF. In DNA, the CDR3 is TGTGCCAGCAGATCGTGGGACAGGTTGAACACTGAAGCTTTCTTT.

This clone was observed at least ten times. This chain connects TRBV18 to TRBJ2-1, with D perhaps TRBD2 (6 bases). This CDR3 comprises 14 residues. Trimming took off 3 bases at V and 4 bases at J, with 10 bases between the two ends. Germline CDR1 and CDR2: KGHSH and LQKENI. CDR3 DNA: TGTGCCAGCTCACCGACGGGGGTTTACAATGAGCAGTTCTTC. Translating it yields CASSPTGVYNEQFF. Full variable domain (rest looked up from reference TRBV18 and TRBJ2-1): NAGVMQNPRHLVRRRGQEARLRCSPMKGHSHVYWYRQLPEEGLKFMVYLQKENIIDESGMPKERFSAEFPKEGPSILRIQQVVRGDSAAYFCASSPTGVYNEQFFGPGTRLTVL.

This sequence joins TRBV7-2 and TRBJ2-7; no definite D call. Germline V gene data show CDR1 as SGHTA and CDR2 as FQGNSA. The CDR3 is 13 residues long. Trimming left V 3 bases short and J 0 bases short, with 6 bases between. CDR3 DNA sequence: TGTGCCAGCAGCTTTCCTAGCTCCTACGAGCAGTACTTC. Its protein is CASSFPSSYEQYF.

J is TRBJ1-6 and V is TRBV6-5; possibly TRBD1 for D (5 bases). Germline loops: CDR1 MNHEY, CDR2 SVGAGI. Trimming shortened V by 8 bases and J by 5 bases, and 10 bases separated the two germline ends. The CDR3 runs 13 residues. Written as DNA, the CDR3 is TGTGCCAGCGGAATCAGGGATAATTCACCCCTCCACTTT. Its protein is CASGIRDNSPLHF.

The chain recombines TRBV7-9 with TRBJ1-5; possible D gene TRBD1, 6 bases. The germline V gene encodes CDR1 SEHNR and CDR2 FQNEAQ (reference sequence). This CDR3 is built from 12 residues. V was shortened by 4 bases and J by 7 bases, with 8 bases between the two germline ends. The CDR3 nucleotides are TGTGCCAGCAGCTCGGACAGCCAGCCCCAGCATTTT. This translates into CASSSDSQPQHF.

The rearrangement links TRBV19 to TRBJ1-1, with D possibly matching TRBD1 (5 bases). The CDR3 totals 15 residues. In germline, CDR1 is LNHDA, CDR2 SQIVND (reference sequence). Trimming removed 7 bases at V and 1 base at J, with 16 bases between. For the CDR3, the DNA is TGTGCCAGTAAAGGGAGGGGTGCAGAGAACACTGAAGCTTTCTTT. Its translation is CASKGRGAENTEAFF. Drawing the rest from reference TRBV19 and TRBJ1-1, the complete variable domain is DGGITQSPKYLFRKEGQNVTLSCEQNLNHDAMYWYRQDPGQGLRLIYYSQIVNDFQKGDIAEGYSVSREKKESFPLTVTSAQKNPTAFYLCASKGRGAENTEAFFGQGTRLTVV.

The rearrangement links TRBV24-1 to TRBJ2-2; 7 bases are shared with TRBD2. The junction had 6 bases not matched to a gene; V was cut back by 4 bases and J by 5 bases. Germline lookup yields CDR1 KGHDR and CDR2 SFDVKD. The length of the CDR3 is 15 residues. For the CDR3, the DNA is TGTGCCACCAGTGACCCGGGAGGTAGGACCGGGGAGCTGTTTTTT. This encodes CATSDPGGRTGELFF.

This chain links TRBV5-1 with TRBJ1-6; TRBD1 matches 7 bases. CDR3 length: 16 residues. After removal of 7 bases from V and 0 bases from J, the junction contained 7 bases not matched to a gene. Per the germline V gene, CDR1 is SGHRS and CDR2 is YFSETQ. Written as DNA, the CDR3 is TGCGCCAGCCGTCAACAGGGGAGCTCCTATAATTCACCCCTCCACTTT. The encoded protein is CASRQQGSSYNSPLHF.

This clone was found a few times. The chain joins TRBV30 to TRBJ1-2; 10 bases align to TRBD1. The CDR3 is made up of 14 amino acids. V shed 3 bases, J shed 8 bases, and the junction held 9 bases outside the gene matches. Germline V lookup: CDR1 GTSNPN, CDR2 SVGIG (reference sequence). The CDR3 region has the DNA TGTGCCTGGAGATCGGGACAGGGGAGAGGAGGCTACACCTTC. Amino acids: CAWRSGQGRGGYTF.

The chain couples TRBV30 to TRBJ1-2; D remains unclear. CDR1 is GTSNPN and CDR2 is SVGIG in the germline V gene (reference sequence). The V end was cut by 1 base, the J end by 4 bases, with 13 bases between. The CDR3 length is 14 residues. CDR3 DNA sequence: TGTGCCTGGAGTGCCCCGATCAGACTCTATGGCTACACCTTC. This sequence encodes CAWSAPIRLYGYTF.

This CDR3 is CASITGHEQYF. CDR3 bases: TGTGCCAGCATAACAGGGCACGAGCAGTACTTC. This sequence joins TRBV28 and TRBJ2-7, with D possibly TRBD1 on 6 matching bases. The V gene's germline CDR1 is MDHEN and CDR2 SYDVKM. This CDR3 has 11 residues. V lost 7 bases and J 5 bases, leaving 9 bases between the germline ends.

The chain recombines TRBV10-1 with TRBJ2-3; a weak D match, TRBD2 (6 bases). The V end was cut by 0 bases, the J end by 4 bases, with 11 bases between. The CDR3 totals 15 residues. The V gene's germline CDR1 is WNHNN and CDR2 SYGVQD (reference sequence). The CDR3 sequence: CASSESFRESDTQYF. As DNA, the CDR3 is TGCGCCAGCAGTGAGTCCTTCCGGGAGTCAGATACGCAGTATTTT.

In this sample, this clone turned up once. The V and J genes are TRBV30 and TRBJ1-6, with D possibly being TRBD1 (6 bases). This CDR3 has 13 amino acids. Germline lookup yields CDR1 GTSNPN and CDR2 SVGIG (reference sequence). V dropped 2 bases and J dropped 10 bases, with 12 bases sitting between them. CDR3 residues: CAWSRDTRSPLHF. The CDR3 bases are TGTGCCTGGAGTAGGGACACCCGATCACCCCTCCACTTT.

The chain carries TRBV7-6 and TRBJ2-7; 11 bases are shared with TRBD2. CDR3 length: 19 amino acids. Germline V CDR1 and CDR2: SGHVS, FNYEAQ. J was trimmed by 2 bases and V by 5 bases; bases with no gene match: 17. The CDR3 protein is CASSPRELRTSGLTYEQYF. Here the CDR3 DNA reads TGTGCCAGCAGCCCACGGGAACTCCGGACTAGCGGGCTGACCTACGAGCAGTACTTC.

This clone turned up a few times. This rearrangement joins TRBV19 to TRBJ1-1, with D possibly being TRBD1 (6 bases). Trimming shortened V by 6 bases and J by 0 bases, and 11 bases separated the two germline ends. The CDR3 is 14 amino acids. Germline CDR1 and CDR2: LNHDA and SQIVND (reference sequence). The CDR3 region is CASREGQLNTEAFF. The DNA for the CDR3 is TGTGCCAGTAGAGAAGGACAGTTGAACACTGAAGCTTTCTTT. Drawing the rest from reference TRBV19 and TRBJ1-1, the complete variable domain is DGGITQSPKYLFRKEGQNVTLSCEQNLNHDAMYWYRQDPGQGLRLIYYSQIVNDFQKGDIAEGYSVSREKKESFPLTVTSAQKNPTAFYLCASREGQLNTEAFFGQGTRLTVV.

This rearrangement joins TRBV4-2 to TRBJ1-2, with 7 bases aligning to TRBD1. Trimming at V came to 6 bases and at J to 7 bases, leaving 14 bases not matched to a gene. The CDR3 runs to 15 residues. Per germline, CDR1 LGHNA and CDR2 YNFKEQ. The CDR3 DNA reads TGTGCCAGCAGTGCCGCGGCGGGACAGCCTTCTGGCTACACCTTC. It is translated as CASSAAAGQPSGYTF.

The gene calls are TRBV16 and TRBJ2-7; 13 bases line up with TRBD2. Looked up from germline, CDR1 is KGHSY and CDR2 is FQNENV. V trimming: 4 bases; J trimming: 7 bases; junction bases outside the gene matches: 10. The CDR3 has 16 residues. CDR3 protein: CASSRGGLAGVEEQYF. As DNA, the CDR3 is TGTGCCAGCAGCCGGGGAGGACTAGCGGGAGTAGAAGAGCAGTACTTC.

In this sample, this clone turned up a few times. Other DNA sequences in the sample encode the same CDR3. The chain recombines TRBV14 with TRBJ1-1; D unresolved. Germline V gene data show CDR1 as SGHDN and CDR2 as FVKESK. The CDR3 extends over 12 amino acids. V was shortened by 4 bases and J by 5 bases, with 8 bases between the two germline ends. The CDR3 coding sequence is TGTGCCAGCAGCCTCACGGGGACTGAAGCTTTCTTT. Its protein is CASSLTGTEAFF.

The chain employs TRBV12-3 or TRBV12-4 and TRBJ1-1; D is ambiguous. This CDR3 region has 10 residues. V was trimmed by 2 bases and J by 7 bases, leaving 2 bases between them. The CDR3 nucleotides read TGTGCCAGCAGTTTATATGAAGCTTTCTTT. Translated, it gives CASSLYEAFF.

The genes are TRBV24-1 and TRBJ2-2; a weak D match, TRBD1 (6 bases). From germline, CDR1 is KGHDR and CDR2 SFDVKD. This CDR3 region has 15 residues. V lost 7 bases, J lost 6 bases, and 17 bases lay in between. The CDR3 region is CATSKQGQNSGELFF. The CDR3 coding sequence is TGTGCCACCAGCAAACAGGGCCAAAATTCCGGGGAGCTGTTTTTT.

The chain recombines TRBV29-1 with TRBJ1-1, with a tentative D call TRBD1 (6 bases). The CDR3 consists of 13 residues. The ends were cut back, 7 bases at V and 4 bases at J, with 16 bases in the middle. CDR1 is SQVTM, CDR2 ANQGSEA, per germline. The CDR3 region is CSAGNRVSTEAFF. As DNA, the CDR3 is TGCAGCGCCGGAAACAGGGTCAGCACTGAAGCTTTCTTT.

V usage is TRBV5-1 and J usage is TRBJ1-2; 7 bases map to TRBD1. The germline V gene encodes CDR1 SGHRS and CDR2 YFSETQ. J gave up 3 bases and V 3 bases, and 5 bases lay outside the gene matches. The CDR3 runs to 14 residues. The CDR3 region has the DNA TGCGCCAGCAGCTATACAGGACAGGACTATGGCTACACCTTC. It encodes CASSYTGQDYGYTF.

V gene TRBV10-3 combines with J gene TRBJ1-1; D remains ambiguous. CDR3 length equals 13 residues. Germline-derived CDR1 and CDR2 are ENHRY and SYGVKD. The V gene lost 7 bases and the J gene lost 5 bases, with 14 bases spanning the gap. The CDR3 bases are TGTGCCATCAATTTAGGCCCGGGGACTGAAGCTTTCTTT. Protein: CAINLGPGTEAFF.

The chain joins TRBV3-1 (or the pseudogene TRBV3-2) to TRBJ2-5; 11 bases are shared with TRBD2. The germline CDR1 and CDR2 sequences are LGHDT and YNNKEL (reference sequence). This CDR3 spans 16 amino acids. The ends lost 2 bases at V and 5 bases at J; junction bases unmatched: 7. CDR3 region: CASSQNSGGAYETQYF. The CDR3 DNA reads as TGTGCCAGCAGCCAAAATAGCGGGGGGGCTTACGAGACCCAGTACTTC.

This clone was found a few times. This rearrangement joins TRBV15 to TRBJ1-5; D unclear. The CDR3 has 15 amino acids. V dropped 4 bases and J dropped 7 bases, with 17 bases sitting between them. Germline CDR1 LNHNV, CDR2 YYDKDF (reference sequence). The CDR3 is CATSTFGRGPQPQHF. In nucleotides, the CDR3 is TGTGCCACCAGCACCTTCGGGAGAGGTCCACAGCCCCAGCATTTT.

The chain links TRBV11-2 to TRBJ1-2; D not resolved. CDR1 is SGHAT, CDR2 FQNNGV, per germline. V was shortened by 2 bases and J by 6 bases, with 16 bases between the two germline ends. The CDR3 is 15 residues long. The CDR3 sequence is CASSLSPGITDGYTF. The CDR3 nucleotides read TGTGCCAGCAGCTTAAGCCCGGGAATCACTGATGGCTACACCTTC.